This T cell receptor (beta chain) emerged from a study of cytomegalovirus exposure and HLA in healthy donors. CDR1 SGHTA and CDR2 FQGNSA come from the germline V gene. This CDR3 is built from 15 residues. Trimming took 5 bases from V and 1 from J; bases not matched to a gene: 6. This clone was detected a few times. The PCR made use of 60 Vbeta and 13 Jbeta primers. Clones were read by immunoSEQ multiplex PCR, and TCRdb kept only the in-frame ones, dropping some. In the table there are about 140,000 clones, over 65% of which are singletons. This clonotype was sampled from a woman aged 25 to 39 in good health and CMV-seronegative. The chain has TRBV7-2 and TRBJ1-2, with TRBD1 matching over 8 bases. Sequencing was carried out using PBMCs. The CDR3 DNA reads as TGTGCCAGCAGCCCAGACAGGGGAAGTAACTATGGCTACACCTTC. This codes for CASSPDRGSNYGYTF.